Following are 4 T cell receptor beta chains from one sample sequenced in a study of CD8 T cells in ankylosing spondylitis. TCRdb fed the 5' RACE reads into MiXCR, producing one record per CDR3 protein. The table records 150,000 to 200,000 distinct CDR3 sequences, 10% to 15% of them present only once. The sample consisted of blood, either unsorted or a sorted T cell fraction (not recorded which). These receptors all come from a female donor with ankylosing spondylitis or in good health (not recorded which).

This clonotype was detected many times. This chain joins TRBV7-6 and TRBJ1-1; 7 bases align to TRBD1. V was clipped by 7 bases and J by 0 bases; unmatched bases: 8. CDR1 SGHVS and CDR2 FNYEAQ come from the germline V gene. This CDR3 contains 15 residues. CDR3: CASTKGGSMNTEAFF. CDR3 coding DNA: TGTGCCAGCACCAAAGGGGGCAGCATGAACACTGAAGCTTTCTTT.

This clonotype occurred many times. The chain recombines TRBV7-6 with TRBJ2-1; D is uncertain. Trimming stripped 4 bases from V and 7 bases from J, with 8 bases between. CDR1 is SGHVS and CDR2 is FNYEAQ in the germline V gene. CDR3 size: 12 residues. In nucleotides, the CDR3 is TGTGCCAGCAGCTATGGGCCAAATGAGCAGTTCTTC. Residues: CASSYGPNEQFF.

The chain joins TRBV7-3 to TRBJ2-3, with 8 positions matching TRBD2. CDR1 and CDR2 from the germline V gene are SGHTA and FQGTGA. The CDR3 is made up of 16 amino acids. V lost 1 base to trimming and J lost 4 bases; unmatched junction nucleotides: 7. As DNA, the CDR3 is TGTGCCAGCAGCTTAAACGGGGGGGGAGCAGCAGATACGCAGTATTTT. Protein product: CASSLNGGGAADTQYF. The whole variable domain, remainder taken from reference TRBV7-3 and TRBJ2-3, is GAGVSQTPSNKVTEKGKYVELRCDPISGHTALYWYRQSLGQGPEFLIYFQGTGAADDSGLPNDRFFAVRPEGSVSTLKIQRTERGDSAVYLCASSLNGGGAADTQYFGPGTRLTVL.

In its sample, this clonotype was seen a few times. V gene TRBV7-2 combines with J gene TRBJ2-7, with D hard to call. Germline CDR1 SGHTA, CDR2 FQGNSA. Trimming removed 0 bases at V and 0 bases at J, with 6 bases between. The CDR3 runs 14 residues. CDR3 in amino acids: CASSLAPHSYEQYF. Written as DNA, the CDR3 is TGTGCCAGCAGCTTAGCCCCTCACTCCTACGAGCAGTACTTC.